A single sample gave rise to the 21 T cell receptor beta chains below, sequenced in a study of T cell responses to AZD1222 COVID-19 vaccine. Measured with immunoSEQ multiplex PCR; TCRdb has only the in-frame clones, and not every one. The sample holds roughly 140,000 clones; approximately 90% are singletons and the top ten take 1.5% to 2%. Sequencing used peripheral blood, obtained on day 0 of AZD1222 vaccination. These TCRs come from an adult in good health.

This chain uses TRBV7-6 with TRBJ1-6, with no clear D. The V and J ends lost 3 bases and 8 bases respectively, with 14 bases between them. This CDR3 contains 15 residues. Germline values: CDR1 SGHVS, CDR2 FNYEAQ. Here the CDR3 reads CASSFTGYIDSPLHF. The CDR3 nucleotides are TGTGCCAGCAGCTTTACGGGGTATATTGATTCACCCCTCCACTTT.

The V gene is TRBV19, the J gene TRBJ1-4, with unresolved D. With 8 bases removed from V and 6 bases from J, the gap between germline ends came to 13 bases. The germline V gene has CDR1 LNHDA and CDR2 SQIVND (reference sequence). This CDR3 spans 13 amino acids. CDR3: CASVRQLDEKLFF. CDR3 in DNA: TGTGCCAGTGTTAGGCAGTTGGATGAAAAACTGTTTTTT.

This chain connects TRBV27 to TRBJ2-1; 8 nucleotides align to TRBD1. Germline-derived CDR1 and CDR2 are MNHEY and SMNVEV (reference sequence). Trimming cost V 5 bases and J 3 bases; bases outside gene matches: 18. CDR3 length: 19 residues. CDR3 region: CASSTDRDRYPPIYNEQFF. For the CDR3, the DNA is TGTGCCAGCAGTACGGATCGGGACAGGTACCCCCCGATCTACAATGAGCAGTTCTTC.

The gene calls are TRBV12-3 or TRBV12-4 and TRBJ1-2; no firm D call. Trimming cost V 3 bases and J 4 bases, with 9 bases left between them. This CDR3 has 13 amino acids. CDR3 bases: TGTGCCAGCAGTTTCCGGGCGGCCTATGGCTACACCTTC. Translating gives CASSFRAAYGYTF.

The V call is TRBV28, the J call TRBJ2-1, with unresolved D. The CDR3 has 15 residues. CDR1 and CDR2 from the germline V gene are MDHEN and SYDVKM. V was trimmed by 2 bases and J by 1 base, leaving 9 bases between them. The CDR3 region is CASSLLVLSYNEQFF. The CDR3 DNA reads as TGTGCCAGCAGTTTACTAGTGCTATCCTACAATGAGCAGTTCTTC.

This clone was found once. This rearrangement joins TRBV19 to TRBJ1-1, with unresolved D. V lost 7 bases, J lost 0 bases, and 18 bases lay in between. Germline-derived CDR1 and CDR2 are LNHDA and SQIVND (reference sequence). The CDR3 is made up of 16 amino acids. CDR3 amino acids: CASTNPEQTLNTEAFF. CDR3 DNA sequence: TGTGCCAGTACCAATCCTGAACAGACCTTGAACACTGAAGCTTTCTTT.

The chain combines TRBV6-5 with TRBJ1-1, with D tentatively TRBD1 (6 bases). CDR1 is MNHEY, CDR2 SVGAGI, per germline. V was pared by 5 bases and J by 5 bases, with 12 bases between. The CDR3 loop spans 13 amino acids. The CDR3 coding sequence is TGTGCCAGCAGTAGGACAGAAGCAACTGAAGCTTTCTTT. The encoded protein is CASSRTEATEAFF.

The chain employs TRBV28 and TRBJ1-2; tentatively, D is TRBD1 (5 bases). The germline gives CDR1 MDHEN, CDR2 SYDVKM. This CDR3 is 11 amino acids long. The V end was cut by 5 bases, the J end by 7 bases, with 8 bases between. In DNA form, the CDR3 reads TGTGCCAGCAGTGGAGGGGTTGGCTACACCTTC. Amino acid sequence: CASSGGVGYTF.

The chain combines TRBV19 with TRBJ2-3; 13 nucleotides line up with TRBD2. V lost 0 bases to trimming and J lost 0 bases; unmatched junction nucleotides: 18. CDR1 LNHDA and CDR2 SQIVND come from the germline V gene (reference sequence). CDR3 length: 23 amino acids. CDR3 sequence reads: CASSIEAGTSGISYYSSTDTQYF. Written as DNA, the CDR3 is TGTGCCAGTAGTATAGAAGCTGGGACTAGCGGGATATCCTACTACTCTAGCACAGATACGCAGTATTTT.

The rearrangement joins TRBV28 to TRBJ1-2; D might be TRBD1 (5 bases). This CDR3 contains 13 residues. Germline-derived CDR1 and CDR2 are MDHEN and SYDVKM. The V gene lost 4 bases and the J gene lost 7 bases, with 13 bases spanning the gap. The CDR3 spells CASSYPVGGGYTF. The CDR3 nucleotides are TGTGCCAGCAGTTACCCCGTCGGGGGTGGCTACACCTTC.

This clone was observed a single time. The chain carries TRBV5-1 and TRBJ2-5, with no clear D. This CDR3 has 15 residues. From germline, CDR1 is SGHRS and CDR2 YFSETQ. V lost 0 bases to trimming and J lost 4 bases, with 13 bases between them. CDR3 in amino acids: CASSLARNSGETQYF. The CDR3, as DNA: TGCGCCAGCAGCTTGGCTCGGAACTCGGGAGAGACCCAGTACTTC.

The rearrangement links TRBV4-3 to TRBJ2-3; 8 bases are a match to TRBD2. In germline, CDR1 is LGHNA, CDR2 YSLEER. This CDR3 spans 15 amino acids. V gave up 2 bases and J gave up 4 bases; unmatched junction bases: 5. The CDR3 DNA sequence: TGCGCCAGCAGCCAACCCGGGACTAGGGCAGATACGCAGTATTTT. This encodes CASSQPGTRADTQYF.

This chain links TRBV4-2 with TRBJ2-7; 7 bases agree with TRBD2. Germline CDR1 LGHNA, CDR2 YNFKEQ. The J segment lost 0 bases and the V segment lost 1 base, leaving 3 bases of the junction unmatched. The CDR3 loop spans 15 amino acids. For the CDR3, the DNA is TGTGCCAGCAGCCAAGTGGGGACTAACTCCTACGAGCAGTACTTC. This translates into CASSQVGTNSYEQYF.

CDR3 nucleotides: TGTGCCAGCAGCTCGCCTCAGGTCTTCTATAATTCACCCCTCCACTTT. Its translation: CASSSPQVFYNSPLHF. V is TRBV7-2 and J is TRBJ1-6, with D hard to call. The germline CDR1 and CDR2 sequences are SGHTA and FQGNSA. The V end lost 4 bases, the J end lost 3 bases, and 13 bases lay between the germline ends. The CDR3 contains 16 residues.

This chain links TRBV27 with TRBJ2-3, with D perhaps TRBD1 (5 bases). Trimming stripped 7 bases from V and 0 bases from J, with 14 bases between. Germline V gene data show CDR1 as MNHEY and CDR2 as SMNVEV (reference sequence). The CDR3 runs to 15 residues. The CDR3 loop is CASTSGAASTDTQYF. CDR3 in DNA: TGTGCCAGCACCTCTGGGGCCGCGAGCACAGATACGCAGTATTTT.

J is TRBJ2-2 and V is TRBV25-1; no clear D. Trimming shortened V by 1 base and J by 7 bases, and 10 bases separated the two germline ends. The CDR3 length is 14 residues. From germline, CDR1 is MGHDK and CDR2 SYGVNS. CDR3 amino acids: CASSELNWNGELFF. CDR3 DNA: TGTGCCAGCAGTGAATTGAATTGGAACGGGGAGCTGTTTTTT.

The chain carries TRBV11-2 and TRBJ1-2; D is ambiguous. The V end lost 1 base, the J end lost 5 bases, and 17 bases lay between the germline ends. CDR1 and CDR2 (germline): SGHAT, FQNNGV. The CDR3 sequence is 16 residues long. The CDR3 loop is CASSLAMGRSGYGYTF. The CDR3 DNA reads TGTGCCAGCAGCTTAGCGATGGGCAGGTCGGGGTATGGCTACACCTTC.

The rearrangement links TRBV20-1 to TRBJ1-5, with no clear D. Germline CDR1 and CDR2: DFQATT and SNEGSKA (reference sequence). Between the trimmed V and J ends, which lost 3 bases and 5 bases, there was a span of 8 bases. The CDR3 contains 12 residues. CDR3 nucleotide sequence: TGCAGTGCTAGTATCGGCTATCAGCCCCAGCATTTT. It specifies CSASIGYQPQHF.

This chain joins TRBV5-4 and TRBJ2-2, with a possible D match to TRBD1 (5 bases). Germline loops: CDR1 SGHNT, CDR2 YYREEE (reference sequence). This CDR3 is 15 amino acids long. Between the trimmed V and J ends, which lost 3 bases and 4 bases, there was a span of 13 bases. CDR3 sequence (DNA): TGTGCCAGCAGCTACCAAGGGGTATCCACCGGGGAGCTGTTTTTT. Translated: CASSYQGVSTGELFF.

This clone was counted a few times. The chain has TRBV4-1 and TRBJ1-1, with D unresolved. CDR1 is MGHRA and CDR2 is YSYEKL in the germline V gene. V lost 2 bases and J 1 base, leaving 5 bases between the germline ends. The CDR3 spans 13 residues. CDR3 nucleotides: TGCGCCAGCAGCCAACAACAGAACACTGAAGCTTTCTTT. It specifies CASSQQQNTEAFF.

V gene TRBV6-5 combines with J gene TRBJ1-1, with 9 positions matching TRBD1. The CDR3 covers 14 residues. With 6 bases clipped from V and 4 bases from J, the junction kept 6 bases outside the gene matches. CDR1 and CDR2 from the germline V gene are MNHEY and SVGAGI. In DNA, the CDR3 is TGTGCCAGCAGAACCGGGACAGGGTCCACTGAAGCTTTCTTT. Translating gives CASRTGTGSTEAFF.